This TCR beta chain was sequenced in a study of blood T cell repertoires in COVID-19. Profiling relied on immunoSEQ multiplex PCR, and the TCRdb table lists in-frame clones only, not all of them. The sample comprises around 140,000 clones, over 60% of which are singletons, and under 3% rests with the top ten. The CDR3 extends over 15 amino acids. Trimming shortened V by 1 base and J by 1 base, and 12 bases separated the two germline ends. Germline loops: CDR1 SGHRS, CDR2 YFSETQ. This chain joins TRBV5-1 and TRBJ2-7; D is possibly TRBD2 (6 bases). The receptor's source is a woman between 45 and 65 years old who had recovered from COVID-19. The sequencing sample was made of PBMCs or T cells enriched from blood (not recorded which). This CDR3 reads CASSLLSSASYEQYF. As DNA, the CDR3 is TGCGCCAGCAGCTTGCTCTCTAGCGCTTCCTACGAGCAGTACTTC.